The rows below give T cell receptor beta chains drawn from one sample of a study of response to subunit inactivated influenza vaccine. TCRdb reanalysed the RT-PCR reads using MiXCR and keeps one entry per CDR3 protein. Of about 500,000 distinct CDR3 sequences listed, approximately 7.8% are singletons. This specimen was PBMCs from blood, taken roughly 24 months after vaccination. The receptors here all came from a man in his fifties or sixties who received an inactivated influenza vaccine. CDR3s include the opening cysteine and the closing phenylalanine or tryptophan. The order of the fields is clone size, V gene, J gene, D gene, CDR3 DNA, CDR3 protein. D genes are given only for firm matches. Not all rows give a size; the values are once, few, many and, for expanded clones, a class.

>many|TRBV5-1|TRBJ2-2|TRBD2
TGCGCCAGCAGCTTCGCAGGCCGGACTAGCTCCGGGGAGCTGTTTTTT
CASSFAGRTSSGELFF
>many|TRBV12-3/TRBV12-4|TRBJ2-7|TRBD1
TGTGCCAGCAGTCCGCCCCCCGGGACAGGGCCGCGCGAGCAGTACTTC
CASSPPPGTGPREQYF
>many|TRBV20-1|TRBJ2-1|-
TGCAGTGCTTCTTCGGGGCTAGCCGCATACAATGAGCAGTTCTTC
CSASSGLAAYNEQFF
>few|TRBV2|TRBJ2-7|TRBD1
TGTGCCAGCAGTCGACAGGGGTCCGCCGCCGCCTACGAGCAGTACTTC
CASSRQGSAAAYEQYF
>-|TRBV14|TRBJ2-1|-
TGTGCCAGCAGCCCGACGTGGGGTTCTTTCAATGAGCAGTTCTTC
CASSPTWGSFNEQFF
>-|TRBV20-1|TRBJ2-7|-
TGCAGTTCTATGGGGCTCTACGAGCAGTACTTC
CSSMGLYEQYF
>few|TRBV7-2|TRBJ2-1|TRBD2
TGTGCCAGCAGCTTCTTTCTAGCGGGAGGGGATGAGCAGTTCTTC
CASSFFLAGGDEQFF
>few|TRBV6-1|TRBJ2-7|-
TGTGCCAGCAGTGAACAGCGCTCCTACGAGCAGTACTTC
CASSEQRSYEQYF
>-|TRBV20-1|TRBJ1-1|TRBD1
TGCAGTGCTCTCCGTCCCACGGGACAGGCTGAAGCTTTCTTT
CSALRPTGQAEAFF
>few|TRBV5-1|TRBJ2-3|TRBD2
TGCGCCAGCATGGCCCTTAGCGGGGGGCCAGGAGATACGCAGTATTTT
CASMALSGGPGDTQYF
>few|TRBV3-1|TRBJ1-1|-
TGTGCCAGCAGCCAATCGGGTCTACACCTGAACACTGAAGCTTTCTTT
CASSQSGLHLNTEAFF
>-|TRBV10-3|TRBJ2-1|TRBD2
TGTGCCATCAGACCCGGGGGGGGCTACAATGAGCAGTTCTTC
CAIRPGGGYNEQFF
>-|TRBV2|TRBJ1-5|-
TGTGCCAGCAGTGACGGTTCGAGGGCGAATCAGCCCCAGCATTTT
CASSDGSRANQPQHF
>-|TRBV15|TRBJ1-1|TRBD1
TGTGCCACCAGCAGAGGGACAGGGGACCCACGGAACACTGAAGCTTTCTTT
CATSRGTGDPRNTEAFF
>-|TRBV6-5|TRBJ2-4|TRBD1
TGTGCCAGCAGTTTTACGGCCGCAGGGGGTACCTCCAAAAACATTCAGTACTTC
CASSFTAAGGTSKNIQYF
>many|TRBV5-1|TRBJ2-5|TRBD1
TGCGCCAGCAGCTGGGGACAGGGCGGTAAAGAGACCCAGTACTTC
CASSWGQGGKETQYF
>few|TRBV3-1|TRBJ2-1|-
TGTGCCAGCAGCCAGACCTGGGAGCAGTTCTTC
CASSQTWEQFF
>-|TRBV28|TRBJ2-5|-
TGTGCCAGCAGCCCCGCCCCCACTTGGGTACGACAAGAGACCCAGTACTTC
CASSPAPTWVRQETQYF
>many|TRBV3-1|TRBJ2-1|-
TGTGCCAGCAGCCAAGATGAACTCCTGAATGAGCAGTTCTTC
CASSQDELLNEQFF